This TCR beta chain was found in a study of T cell repertoires and HLA-DP antigens. Overall study context: Versus self, one alloantigen differed at one groove amino acid, the other at about 10. Notes on the study in general: Antigen presentation used HeLa cells, with total CD4+ cells responding.

Of note for this clone: Antigen specificity is unknown.

Amplification used primers for 54 TRBV and 13 TRBJ segments. TCRdb's table, derived via immunoSEQ multiplex PCR, lists solely in-frame clones and lacks some. The sample lists about 73,000 clones; over 75% were seen once. Average purity of the negatively selected CD4+ T cells was around 98%. The TCR sequence derives from a man in his fifties or sixties in good health and CMV-seronegative. Sample: CD4+ T cells from PBMCs.

The CDR3 is CASSPRQGGTGELFF. CDR3 DNA: TGTGCCAGTAGCCCCCGACAGGGGGGCACCGGGGAGCTGTTTTTT. The chain uses TRBV19 and TRBJ2-2; the match to TRBD1 covers 9 bases. The CDR3 runs to 15 residues. The V segment lost 6 bases and the J segment 4 bases; nucleotides outside the gene matches: 6. Germline V gene sequence: CDR1 LNHDA, CDR2 SQIVND (reference sequence).